This T cell receptor (beta chain) appears in the sequencing data of a study of OX40 agonist ivuxolimab in advanced cancers. This CDR3 has 16 amino acids. V lost 0 bases and J lost 2, with 13 bases in between. The V gene's germline CDR1 is MNHEY and CDR2 SMNVEV (reference sequence). Repertoires were generated with immunoSEQ multiplex PCR, while TCRdb's copy carries only in-frame clones and drops some. The data show about 99,000 clones, roughly 95% seen once. This specimen was CD4+ or CD8+ T cells sorted from blood, taken in a trial of the OX40 agonist ivuxolimab. The sequence was obtained from an adult with an advanced solid tumor such as melanoma, head and neck, liver or kidney cancer. The chain has TRBV27 and TRBJ1-1; no firm D call. In DNA, the CDR3 is TGTGCCAGCAGTTTATCGGGGAACCATTACAACACTGAAGCTTTCTTT. Amino acid sequence: CASSLSGNHYNTEAFF.